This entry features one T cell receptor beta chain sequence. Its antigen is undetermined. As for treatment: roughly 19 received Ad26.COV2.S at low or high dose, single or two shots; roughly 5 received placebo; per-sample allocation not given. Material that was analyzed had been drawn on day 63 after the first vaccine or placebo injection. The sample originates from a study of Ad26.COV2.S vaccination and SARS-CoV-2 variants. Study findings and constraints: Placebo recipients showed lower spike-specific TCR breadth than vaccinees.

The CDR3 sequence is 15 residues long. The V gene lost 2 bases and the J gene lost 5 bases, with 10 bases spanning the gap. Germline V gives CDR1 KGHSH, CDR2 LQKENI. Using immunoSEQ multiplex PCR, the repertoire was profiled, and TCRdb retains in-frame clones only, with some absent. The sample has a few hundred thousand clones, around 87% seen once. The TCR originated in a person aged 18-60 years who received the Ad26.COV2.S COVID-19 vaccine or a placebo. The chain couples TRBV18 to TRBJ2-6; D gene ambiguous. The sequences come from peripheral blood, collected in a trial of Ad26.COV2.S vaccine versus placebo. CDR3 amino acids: CASSPGSSRANVLTF. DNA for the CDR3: TGTGCCAGCTCACCAGGGTCCTCGAGGGCCAACGTCCTGACTTTC.